These 10 T cell receptor beta chains were all obtained from the same sample, sequenced in a study of CD8+ T cells in alopecia areata listed by TCRdb under 2018. To prepare the library, the immunoSEQ multiplex PCR assay was applied. To provide template for TCR sequencing, every sample had RNA extracted and reverse transcribed into cDNA. The table was pulled from immuneACCESS by TCRdb, which kept in-frame rearrangements only. Such tables lose some clones; where checked, under half of the loss comes from unresolved V genes, and the rest has no known cause. The sample yields a few hundred thousand clones; about three fifths were counted once. The leading ten clones occupy around 1.5% of the sample. The sample's time point label, decoded: approximately 4 weeks on oral tofacitinib. The sample's treatment or condition label, decoded: oral pan-JAK inhibitor, 5-10 mg twice daily. This sample comprised CD4+ T cells sorted from blood, obtained at week 4, from a patient treated with tofacitinib. Receptors originate from a human donor with alopecia areata.

This clone was seen once. The chain recombines TRBV29-1 with TRBJ1-1; no definite D call. Germline CDR1 and CDR2: SQVTM and ANQGSEA. The CDR3 is 11 amino acids. Trimming left V 6 bases short and J 2 bases short, with 7 bases between. The CDR3 nucleotides read TGCAGCGTCCCAATCAACACTGAAGCTTTCTTT. It encodes CSVPINTEAFF.

V usage is TRBV7-9 and J usage is TRBJ1-1, with D perhaps TRBD1 (5 bases). Trimming took off 5 bases at V and 8 bases at J, with 12 bases between the two ends. Germline loops: CDR1 SEHNR, CDR2 FQNEAQ (reference sequence). This CDR3 is 12 amino acids long. CDR3 sequence reads: CASSRREAEAFF. The CDR3 DNA reads TGTGCCAGCAGCCGCAGGGAGGCGGAAGCTTTCTTT.

The rearrangement joins TRBV25-1 to TRBJ1-5, with D unresolved. The ends were cut back, 2 bases at V and 2 bases at J, with 7 bases in the middle. The CDR3 sequence is 14 residues long. Germline values: CDR1 MGHDK, CDR2 SYGVNS. The CDR3 DNA reads as TGTGCCAGCAGTGAAGGCGGGGGCAATCAGCCCCAGCATTTT. It encodes CASSEGGGNQPQHF.

This clone has a handful of counts. The chain is built from TRBV7-2 and TRBJ1-5; 7 nucleotides match TRBD1. V was pared by 4 bases and J by 1 base, with 4 bases of the junction left unmatched. The CDR3 is 15 residues long. CDR1 is SGHTA and CDR2 is FQGNSA in the germline V gene. In DNA, the CDR3 is TGTGCCAGCAGCTCACGGACAGGAAGCAATCAGCCCCAGCATTTT. Protein product: CASSSRTGSNQPQHF.

This clone has more than one count but fewer than ten. The gene calls are TRBV7-9 and TRBJ1-4, with D unclear. CDR1 SEHNR and CDR2 FQNEAQ come from the germline V gene (reference sequence). The CDR3 is made up of 14 amino acids. Trimming removed 1 base from V and 5 bases from J, with 8 bases in between. The CDR3 DNA is TGTGCCAGCAGCTTAGGTCCAAGCAATGAAAAACTGTTTTTT. Protein sequence: CASSLGPSNEKLFF.

The chain has TRBV6-1 and TRBJ2-3, with D perhaps TRBD1 (5 bases). The germline gives CDR1 MNHNS, CDR2 SASEGT. The CDR3 loop spans 14 amino acids. V lost 5 bases to trimming and J lost 3 bases, with 12 bases between them. CDR3 region: CASSMMGRTDTQYF. The CDR3 DNA reads as TGTGCCAGCAGTATGATGGGGCGGACAGATACGCAGTATTTT.

On this clone itself: Other DNA sequences from this sample encode an identical CDR3 as well. The chain links TRBV20-1 to TRBJ1-2; no clear D. Germline V CDR1 and CDR2: DFQATT, SNEGSKA (reference sequence). The CDR3 has 11 amino acids. Trimming removed 0 bases from V and 6 bases from J, with 5 bases in between. This chain's CDR3 is CSAREANGYTF. The CDR3 DNA is TGCAGTGCTAGAGAAGCTAATGGCTACACCTTC.

The chain has TRBV6-1 and TRBJ1-2; a weak D match, TRBD1 (5 bases). V was pared by 9 bases and J by 5 bases, with 10 bases between. CDR3 length: 11 residues. Germline V gene sequence: CDR1 MNHNS, CDR2 SASEGT. CDR3 residues: CASFSGYGYTF. The CDR3 bases are TGTGCCAGTTTTTCAGGGTATGGCTACACCTTC.

The V call is TRBV29-1, the J call TRBJ2-2; D might be TRBD1 (6 bases). This CDR3 spans 15 amino acids. The V and J ends lost 4 bases and 0 bases respectively, with 12 bases between them. The V gene's germline CDR1 is SQVTM and CDR2 ANQGSEA. CDR3 in amino acids: CSVVSGTPNTGELFF. The CDR3 region has the DNA TGCAGCGTTGTATCGGGGACACCGAACACCGGGGAGCTGTTTTTT.

This sequence joins TRBV2 and TRBJ1-2; D is undetermined. This CDR3 is 11 amino acids long. From germline, CDR1 is SNHLY and CDR2 FYNNEI. V lost 6 bases and J 6 bases, leaving 8 bases between the germline ends. The CDR3 DNA reads as TGTGCCAGCAGGCAAAGGGATGGCTACACCTTC. Protein product: CASRQRDGYTF.